This T cell receptor beta chain was recovered during a study of cytomegalovirus exposure and HLA in healthy donors. The V segment lost 0 bases and the J segment 4 bases; nucleotides outside the gene matches: 3. Germline V gives CDR1 SGHRS, CDR2 YFSETQ. The CDR3 sequence is 15 residues long. The PCR made use of 60 Vbeta and 13 Jbeta primers. The repertoire was sequenced with immunoSEQ multiplex PCR; TCRdb's copy has only in-frame clones and lacks some. The sample includes 95,000 to 150,000 clones. Remarks on this clone: As yet, its antigen is unknown.

Findings and limits, study-wide: TCR beta sequences reportedly predicted most subjects' HLA-A and HLA-B alleles accurately. Reportedly, a later analysis found an Asian-associated ancestry cluster had fewer N-insertions than the approximately 640-donor mean.

J is TRBJ2-7 and V is TRBV5-1; the match to TRBD2 covers 11 bases. This sequence was found in a young man in good health and CMV-seronegative. Sample: PBMCs. The CDR3 DNA follows: TGCGCCAGCAGCTTGGACGGGACTAGCGGATACGAGCAGTACTTC. This sequence encodes CASSLDGTSGYEQYF.